This TCR beta chain is drawn from a study of shared clonotypes between healthy human individuals. Germline lookup yields CDR1 SEHNR and CDR2 FQNEAQ (reference sequence). The CDR3 is 13 amino acids. Deletions cut 2 bases from V and 8 bases from J, with 12 bases between. As for this clone: What it binds is not known.

Whole-study findings and limits: Clonotype sharing among donors was expected to depend on sequencing depth.

Unsorted PBMC replicate PCRs drew on roughly 300 ng DNA, representing 25,000 to 30,000 T cell genomes. Original data processing: Without quality scores, immunoSEQ junctional reads could not be filtered like full-length reads. Sequencing used immunoSEQ multiplex PCR; TCRdb keeps in-frame clones, though not all of them. The V and J calls and the clone size are those of that table, but D and trimming were determined from the DNA. The data show about 600,000 clones, just over 75% seen once. Every donor was a Caucasian adult from Nashville, Tennessee. The sample taken for sequencing was PBMCs. This TCR came from a woman aged 40 to 50 in good health. Some clones in this sample may be carry-over from other donors' samples. The gene calls are TRBV7-9 and TRBJ1-2; tentatively, D is TRBD1 (5 bases). In DNA form, the CDR3 reads TGTGCCAGCAGCTTAATAGGGGTGTGGGGCTACACCTTC. Translated: CASSLIGVWGYTF.